These 22 T cell receptor beta chains originate from one sample sequenced in a study of identical twins (dated by TCRdb to 2016 to 2017). The library came from 5' RACE. TCRdb shows the sequencer as Illumina HiSeq 2000. TCRdb applied fastp at Q25 and MiXCR to the public reads, then kept only in-frame beta chains. When rows share a CDR3 protein, they turn into one entry using the most common DNA and genes. This sample comprises nearly 900,000 distinct CDR3 sequences, about 12% of them detected only once. Of the sample, about 1.5% falls within the top ten clones. The same data also went into a second study, on yellow fever vaccine responses in identical twins.

Sequences were obtained from PBMCs. These receptors came from a woman in her late teens or twenties in good health.

This clonotype has just a few counts. The chain joins TRBV24-1 to TRBJ2-2; D gene ambiguous. The germline V gene has CDR1 KGHDR and CDR2 SFDVKD. This CDR3 is built from 13 residues. V lost 5 bases and J 2 bases, leaving 5 bases between the germline ends. CDR3 residues: CATSAFNTGELFF. In nucleotides, the CDR3 is TGTGCCACCAGTGCTTTCAACACCGGGGAGCTGTTTTTT.

This clonotype showed up just a few times. J is TRBJ2-3 and V is TRBV29-1; D gene ambiguous. Trimming took off 2 bases at V and 2 bases at J, with 8 bases between the two ends. The CDR3 sequence is 13 residues long. Germline CDR1 and CDR2: SQVTM and ANQGSEA. CDR3 protein: CSVESRLTDTQYF. CDR3 sequence (DNA): TGCAGCGTTGAATCCAGACTCACAGATACGCAGTATTTT.

This rearrangement joins TRBV20-1 to TRBJ1-6; D remains ambiguous. The CDR3 is 11 residues long. Germline lookup yields CDR1 DFQATT and CDR2 SNEGSKA (reference sequence). The V and J ends lost 3 bases and 11 bases respectively, with 8 bases between them. The CDR3 loop is CSARGGTPLHF. DNA for the CDR3: TGCAGTGCTAGGGGCGGGACACCCCTCCACTTT.

This clonotype was recorded a few times. The chain links TRBV15 to TRBJ1-6; 7 bases align to TRBD1. Germline V gives CDR1 LNHNV, CDR2 YYDKDF (reference sequence). After removal of 6 bases from V and 5 bases from J, the junction contained 7 bases not matched to a gene. The CDR3 has 15 residues. For the CDR3, the DNA is TGTGCCACCAGAATGTCCGGGACAGATAATTCACCCCTCCACTTT. This sequence encodes CATRMSGTDNSPLHF.

This clonotype was picked up a small number of times. J is TRBJ2-1 and V is TRBV20-1; no clear D. V lost 3 bases, J lost 0 bases, and 6 bases lay in between. The CDR3 has 13 amino acids. Germline CDR1 and CDR2: DFQATT and SNEGSKA (reference sequence). This CDR3 is CSASQNSYNEQFF. CDR3 sequence (DNA): TGCAGTGCTAGCCAGAACTCCTACAATGAGCAGTTCTTC.

This clonotype appeared many times. The V call is TRBV10-3, the J call TRBJ1-2; no clear D. This CDR3 has 15 residues. Germline CDR1 and CDR2: ENHRY and SYGVKD. The V gene lost 0 bases and the J gene lost 3 bases, with 11 bases spanning the gap. CDR3 sequence: CAISESTPGHYGYTF. CDR3 nucleotides: TGTGCCATCAGTGAGTCGACTCCCGGACACTATGGCTACACCTTC.

The table lists this clonotype with a few counts. The chain carries TRBV4-2 and TRBJ2-1; the match to TRBD2 covers 9 bases. The CDR3 is 15 amino acids. From germline, CDR1 is LGHNA and CDR2 YNFKEQ. The V segment lost 5 bases and the J segment 7 bases; nucleotides outside the gene matches: 9. CDR3 in DNA: TGTGCCAGCAGCTTCGAGGGACTAGCTGAGAATGAGCAGTTCTTC. Translating it yields CASSFEGLAENEQFF.

This clonotype was detected a few times. The CDR3 bases are TGCAGTGCTAGCCAAACTAGCGGGAGATACAATGAGCAGTTCTTC. Encoded protein: CSASQTSGRYNEQFF. The chain is built from TRBV20-1 and TRBJ2-1, with 11 bases identical to TRBD2. V shed 3 bases, J shed 4 bases, and the junction held 5 bases outside the gene matches. The CDR3 is made up of 15 amino acids. Germline loops: CDR1 DFQATT, CDR2 SNEGSKA (reference sequence).

CDR3 nucleotide sequence: TGCAGCACGACGGAAGCTAACTATGGCTACACCTTC. Protein: CSTTEANYGYTF. The chain carries TRBV29-1 and TRBJ1-2; D is unresolved. Trimming removed 8 bases at V and 0 bases at J, with 10 bases between. This CDR3 contains 12 residues. Per the germline V gene, CDR1 is SQVTM and CDR2 is ANQGSEA.

This clonotype turned up a few times. The chain employs TRBV6-5 and TRBJ2-2; D is possibly TRBD1 or TRBD2 (5 bases each). CDR3 size: 17 residues. Germline CDR1 and CDR2: MNHEY and SVGAGI. The V gene lost 3 bases and the J gene lost 2 bases, with 16 bases spanning the gap. The CDR3 here is CASSYTEGLSNTGELFF. The CDR3 DNA reads TGTGCCAGCAGTTATACAGAGGGGCTATCAAACACCGGGGAGCTGTTTTTT.

The sample holds a few counts of this clonotype. This chain uses TRBV29-1 with TRBJ2-5; the D gene is possibly TRBD1 (5 bases). Looked up from germline, CDR1 is SQVTM and CDR2 is ANQGSEA. The ends were cut back, 4 bases at V and 1 base at J, with 19 bases in the middle. There are 16 residues in the CDR3. CDR3 DNA: TGCAGCGTTGCTTTCGCTCGCACAGGCCCCCAAGAGACCCAGTACTTC. Translation: CSVAFARTGPQETQYF.

V gene TRBV5-1 combines with J gene TRBJ2-7; TRBD1 aligns across 9 bases. V shed 3 bases and J 6 bases; nucleotides not matched to a gene: 7. This CDR3 contains 14 residues. Germline values: CDR1 SGHRS, CDR2 YFSETQ. CDR3 DNA sequence: TGCGCCAGCAGCTCTAGGACAGGGGCGGCCGAGCAGTACTTC. It specifies CASSSRTGAAEQYF.

The CDR3 region is CASDKAGVSDTQYF. Written as DNA, the CDR3 is TGTGCCAGTGATAAAGCGGGAGTGTCAGATACGCAGTATTTT. This chain uses TRBV11-2 with TRBJ2-3; TRBD2 matches at 8 bases. The germline V gene has CDR1 SGHAT and CDR2 FQNNGV. V lost 9 bases, J lost 4 bases, and 9 bases stayed unmatched. CDR3 length: 14 residues.

The chain carries TRBV6-2 or TRBV6-3 and TRBJ2-7; TRBD1 matches at 8 bases. V shed 5 bases and J 3 bases; nucleotides not matched to a gene: 6. CDR1 and CDR2 from the germline V gene are MNHEY and SVGEGT. This CDR3 has 14 amino acids. Here the CDR3 reads CASSKQGEGYEQYF. CDR3 nucleotides: TGTGCCAGCAGTAAACAGGGGGAAGGCTACGAGCAGTACTTC.

J is TRBJ2-5 and V is TRBV20-1; possibly TRBD2 for D (5 bases). V lost 4 bases and J lost 5, with 17 bases in between. The germline V gene has CDR1 DFQATT and CDR2 SNEGSKA (reference sequence). The CDR3 has 14 amino acids. The CDR3 DNA reads as TGCAGTGCTATCGACGGACTTGTCCCTGAGACCCAGTACTTC. Translation: CSAIDGLVPETQYF.

This clonotype came up many times. The rearrangement joins TRBV5-1 to TRBJ1-1; D unresolved. The CDR3 contains 14 residues. From germline, CDR1 is SGHRS and CDR2 YFSETQ. V shed 2 bases and J shed 1 base, with 9 bases lying between them. Here the CDR3 reads CASSFAVRNTEAFF. The CDR3 DNA is TGCGCCAGCAGCTTTGCGGTGAGGAACACTGAAGCTTTCTTT.

With regard to this clonotype: The junction and the germline gene differ at one end; a read error may be behind it. The chain recombines TRBV11-2 with TRBJ2-2; 7 bases fit TRBD1. There are 15 residues in the CDR3. In germline, CDR1 is SGHAT, CDR2 FQNNGV. The CDR3 is CASGLQGPNTGELFF. Written as DNA, the CDR3 is TGTGCCAGCGGCTTACAGGGGCCTAACACCGGGGAGCTGTTTTTT.

The V and J genes are TRBV4-2 and TRBJ2-3; 7 nucleotides agree with TRBD2. The CDR3 sequence is 18 residues long. V dropped 0 bases and J dropped 4; count of bases not matched to a gene: 13. Looked up from germline, CDR1 is LGHNA and CDR2 is YNFKEQ. The CDR3 protein is CASSQELPGGSKSDTQYF. CDR3 sequence (DNA): TGTGCCAGCAGCCAAGAGTTGCCGGGAGGCTCTAAGTCAGATACGCAGTATTTT.

This clonotype appeared a few times. J is TRBJ1-1 and V is TRBV7-9, with 8 bases identical to TRBD1. Germline loops: CDR1 SEHNR, CDR2 FQNEAQ (reference sequence). V was clipped by 6 bases and J by 1 base; unmatched bases: 7. The CDR3 length is 15 residues. CDR3 in DNA: TGTGCCAGCAGGGATCCGGACAGGGCGAACACTGAAGCTTTCTTT. This translates into CASRDPDRANTEAFF.

This chain joins TRBV13 and TRBJ1-1; 9 bases line up with TRBD1. The CDR3 runs 15 residues. Trimming took 2 bases from V and 3 from J; bases not matched to a gene: 4. Germline loops: CDR1 PRHDT, CDR2 FYEKMQ (reference sequence). The CDR3 reads CASSLLRDRDTEAFF. The CDR3 bases are TGTGCCAGCAGCTTACTTAGGGACAGGGACACTGAAGCTTTCTTT.

The chain carries TRBV3-1 and TRBJ2-3; 12 bases fit TRBD2. Germline CDR1 LGHDT, CDR2 YNNKEL (reference sequence). The trim removed 3 bases at V and 2 bases at J, leaving 6 bases unmatched. The CDR3 spans 17 residues. DNA of the CDR3: TGTGCCAGCAGCCAGGGCCGACTAGCGGGGGCCACAGATACGCAGTATTTT. Its translation: CASSQGRLAGATDTQYF.

This clonotype was detected only a few times. The rearrangement links TRBV3-1 to TRBJ2-3, with a tentative D call TRBD1 (5 bases). The CDR3 loop spans 16 amino acids. Germline CDR1 and CDR2: LGHDT and YNNKEL (reference sequence). Trimming shortened V by 3 bases and J by 0 bases, and 13 bases separated the two germline ends. The CDR3 DNA sequence: TGTGCCAGCAGCCAGAGTCCGACAGATAGCACAGATACGCAGTATTTT. Its translation: CASSQSPTDSTDTQYF.